These T cell receptor beta chains were read from a single sample in a study of T cell responses to AZD1222 COVID-19 vaccine. Profiling relied on immunoSEQ multiplex PCR, and the TCRdb table lists in-frame clones only, not all of them. The sample shows just over 90,000 clones, around 89% of them seen only once. This sample comprised peripheral blood, obtained 28 days after the second AZD1222 dose. All receptors derive from an adult who received the AZD1222 COVID-19 vaccine. Each CDR3 is given with its conserved first and last residue. A D gene is named only where the DNA matches it firmly. Where a row states a size, it is once, few, many or the class of an expanded clone; other rows omit it.

clone size	V gene	J gene	D gene	CDR3 DNA	CDR3 protein
.	TRBV9	TRBJ2-7	TRBD2	TGTGCCAGCAGCGTAGATAGGGAGGGCGGGAAGTACTTC	CASSVDREGGKYF
.	TRBV5-1	TRBJ2-1	TRBD2	TGCGCCAGCAGCTTGTCCCTAGCGGGAGAGGAGTCCTACAATGAGCAGTTCTTC	CASSLSLAGEESYNEQFF
.	TRBV18	TRBJ2-7	.	TGTGCCAGCTCACCACAAGGACAGACCGAGCAGTACTTC	CASSPQGQTEQYF
.	TRBV18	TRBJ2-3	.	TGTGCCAGCTCACCAATGACCGTAGATACGCAGTATTTT	CASSPMTVDTQYF
.	TRBV9	TRBJ1-5	.	TGTGCCAGCGGGGACATCAGGCAGCCCCAGCATTTT	CASGDIRQPQHF
.	TRBV19	TRBJ2-7	.	TGTGCCAGTAGCCTACGATACTCCTACGAGCAGTACTTC	CASSLRYSYEQYF
.	TRBV6-5	TRBJ1-2	TRBD1	TGTGCCAGCAGTTACATACGGGACAGGGTGAACTATGGCTACACCTTC	CASSYIRDRVNYGYTF
.	TRBV27	TRBJ2-7	.	TGTGCCAGCGCAACGTCTCGGGGGCCGGGCGAGCAGTACTTC	CASATSRGPGEQYF
.	TRBV7-9	TRBJ1-1	.	TGTGCCAGCAGCTCGCGTATCGGGAACACTGAAGCTTTCTTT	CASSSRIGNTEAFF
.	TRBV30	TRBJ2-1	TRBD2	TGTGCCTGGAGTGTTGAGAGAGGAGCGGGAGGGCTTAATAGGCAGTTCTTC	CAWSVERGAGGLNRQFF
.	TRBV27	TRBJ2-7	.	TGTGCCAGCAGCCAAACAGGGTACGAGCAGTACTTC	CASSQTGYEQYF
.	TRBV19	TRBJ1-3	.	TGTGCCAGTAGTCCCGGGACAACCGTTGGAAACACCATATATTTT	CASSPGTTVGNTIYF
.	TRBV19	TRBJ1-5	.	TGTGCCAGTAGTCCAGACATGACCAATCAGCCCCAGCATTTT	CASSPDMTNQPQHF
.	TRBV6-1	TRBJ2-4	.	TGTGCCAGCAGTGAAATGGGTTCTGAAAACATTCAGTACTTC	CASSEMGSENIQYF
.	TRBV24-1	TRBJ2-7	.	TGTGCCACCAGGGGCTACGAGCAGTACTTC	CATRGYEQYF
.	TRBV2	TRBJ2-5	.	TGTGCCAGCAGTGGCGAGGGGGGAGAGACCCAGTACTTC	CASSGEGGETQYF
once	TRBV27	TRBJ1-5	.	TGTGCCAGCAGTTTTGGGGCGGACAATCAGCCCCAGCATTTT	CASSFGADNQPQHF
.	TRBV24-1	TRBJ1-5	.	TGTGCCACCAGTGGAGGAGGGGGTGGCAATCAGCCCCAGCATTTT	CATSGGGGGNQPQHF
.	TRBV7-9	TRBJ2-7	.	TGTGCCAGCAGCTCCCGACAGGTCAGCTCCTACGAGCAGTACTTC	CASSSRQVSSYEQYF
.	TRBV20-1	TRBJ2-7	.	TGCAGTGCTAGTCACCGGCAGGTAAAGAACGAGCAGTACTTC	CSASHRQVKNEQYF
.	TRBV6-5	TRBJ1-6	.	TGTGCCAGCAGCTCCAGAGGGTCCAGCTCACCCCTCCACTTT	CASSSRGSSSPLHF
few	TRBV2	TRBJ2-7	TRBD1	TGTGCCAGTGGGGGACAGTTCAAACCCTACGAGCAGTACTTC	CASGGQFKPYEQYF
.	TRBV18	TRBJ1-1	TRBD1	TGTGCCAGCTCACTTAGACAGGGTGTAATGGGGACTGAAGCTTTCTTT	CASSLRQGVMGTEAFF
.	TRBV14	TRBJ1-1	.	TGTGCCAGCAGCGGACCGGGGGCAGGTGAAGCTTTCTTT	CASSGPGAGEAFF
.	TRBV11-2	TRBJ2-3	.	TGTGCCAGCAGCTTAGGTGTTTCGGGACGGAGCACAGATACGCAGTATTTT	CASSLGVSGRSTDTQYF
.	TRBV7-9	TRBJ2-7	TRBD2	TGTGCCAGCAGCTCTTCCGGGACTAGTGGCGAGCAGTACTTC	CASSSSGTSGEQYF
.	TRBV7-6	TRBJ1-1	TRBD1	TGTGCCAGCAGCAAGTTGGGACAGGGTGACACTGAAGCTTTCTTT	CASSKLGQGDTEAFF
.	TRBV5-4	TRBJ2-7	TRBD1	TGTGCCAGCAGCCGGGACAGGGGGTCCTACGAGCAGTACTTC	CASSRDRGSYEQYF
.	TRBV7-3	TRBJ2-1	.	TGTGCCAGCAGCCCTTCTTCCAGCTCCTACAATGAGCAGTTCTTC	CASSPSSSSYNEQFF
.	TRBV19	TRBJ2-5	.	TGTGCCAGTAGTATCGAAGGAGGGCAAGAGACCCAGTACTTC	CASSIEGGQETQYF
.	TRBV30	TRBJ1-6	.	TGTGCCTGGAGGTGGGGGGAGGGGTTTAATTCACCCCTCCACTTT	CAWRWGEGFNSPLHF
.	TRBV2	TRBJ1-4	TRBD1	TGTGCCAGCAGTTCGACAGGGTCTGGAGAAAAACTGTTTTTT	CASSSTGSGEKLFF
.	TRBV6-5	TRBJ2-5	TRBD1	TGTGCCACCCAGACAGGGGGCGGAGAGACCCAGTACTTC	CATQTGGGETQYF
.	TRBV5-1	TRBJ2-4	TRBD2	TGCGCCAGCAGCTTGTCGACTAGCGGGGGGATTCAGTACTTC	CASSLSTSGGIQYF
once	TRBV5-1	TRBJ1-1	.	TGCGCCAGCAGAGGGGGAGAGACTGAAGCTTTCTTT	CASRGGETEAFF
.	TRBV11-2	TRBJ1-3	.	TGTGCCAGCAGCTTAGATCAGACCTACGGTGGAAACACCATATATTTT	CASSLDQTYGGNTIYF
.	TRBV4-2	TRBJ1-2	.	TGTGCCAGCAGCCAAGCGGGGACCGTTGGCTATGGCTACACCTTC	CASSQAGTVGYGYTF
.	TRBV5-1	TRBJ2-5	.	TGCGCCAGCAGCCCCGGGCTCCAAGAGACCCAGTACTTC	CASSPGLQETQYF
few	TRBV5-6	TRBJ2-5	TRBD1	TGTGCCAGCAGCCCGTCGGGCAGGGGGCGAAGAGAGACCCAGTACTTC	CASSPSGRGRRETQYF
.	TRBV6-1	TRBJ2-3	TRBD2	TGTGCCAGCAGTGACCTAGCAGCGGGATATTCAGATACGCAGTATTTT	CASSDLAAGYSDTQYF
.	TRBV18	TRBJ2-1	.	TGTGCCAGCTCACACCCGGGACTGGACAATGAGCAGTTCTTC	CASSHPGLDNEQFF
.	TRBV30	TRBJ1-5	.	TGTGCCTGGAGTGTAGGGGGGGCGAGTCAGCCCCAGCATTTT	CAWSVGGASQPQHF
.	TRBV7-3	TRBJ2-3	TRBD2	TGCCCCACATTCCGGGCGGGGGGAGGCACAGATACGCAGTATTTT	CPTFRAGGGTDTQYF
.	TRBV6-2/TRBV6-3	TRBJ1-2	TRBD1	TGTGCCAGCAGTCGGACAGGATTGTATGGCTACACCTTC	CASSRTGLYGYTF
.	TRBV15	TRBJ1-2	TRBD1	TGTGCCACCAGCAGAGCCGACAGGGATGGCTACACCTTC	CATSRADRDGYTF
.	TRBV18	TRBJ2-3	.	TGTGCCAGCTCACCACCGAGCTCAGATACGCAGTATTTT	CASSPPSSDTQYF
.	TRBV5-1	TRBJ2-5	TRBD2	TGCGCCAGCAGCTTTGGGACTAGCGGAGAGACCCAGTACTTC	CASSFGTSGETQYF
few	TRBV7-3	TRBJ2-2	.	TGTGCCAGCAGCTTGCAGGGTCCGAACACCGGGGAGCTGTTTTTT	CASSLQGPNTGELFF
.	TRBV5-1	TRBJ1-3	TRBD1	TGCGCCAGCAGCACGCGGACAGGGCAAGGAAACACCATATATTTT	CASSTRTGQGNTIYF
.	TRBV18	TRBJ2-3	.	TGTGCCAGCTCACCAATTGCGGCATCCACAGATACGCAGTATTTT	CASSPIAASTDTQYF
.	TRBV19	TRBJ2-2	.	TGTGCCAGTAGATTGGCCGGGGAGCTGTTTTTT	CASRLAGELFF
.	TRBV2	TRBJ1-5	.	TGTGCCAGCAGTGAAGGGGGTTACTTTAGCAATCAGCCCCAGCATTTT	CASSEGGYFSNQPQHF
.	TRBV12-3/TRBV12-4	TRBJ2-2	.	TGTGCCAGCAGTTACAGGGATGGCGGGGAGCTGTTTTTT	CASSYRDGGELFF
.	TRBV11-2	TRBJ2-7	TRBD1	TGTGCCAGCAGCTTGTCGGGACAGAGTATCTACGAGCAGTACTTC	CASSLSGQSIYEQYF